These 28 T cell receptor beta chains share one sample of origin, sequenced in a study of CD8 T cells in Susac syndrome. RNA was extracted with the RNeasy kit, and a quantity of 0.5 to 1 ug was reverse transcribed using random hexamers. TCRdb reprocessed the immunoSEQ multiplex PCR reads via MiXCR and lists one record per CDR3 protein. This sample carries 160,000 or so distinct CDR3 sequences, 85% to 95% of them seen once, and the ten largest clones take roughly 0.21%. The specimen was CD8+ T cells from PBMCs. These receptors all come from a human donor with multiple sclerosis.

V and J are TRBV7-9 and TRBJ2-5; D is unclear. The germline gives CDR1 SEHNR, CDR2 FQNEAQ (reference sequence). There are 14 residues in the CDR3. Trimming cost V 1 base and J 5 bases, with 11 bases left between them. The CDR3 protein is CASSLVSLRETQYF. The CDR3 DNA sequence: TGTGCCAGCAGCTTAGTAAGCCTTAGGGAGACCCAGTACTTC.

The chain carries TRBV7-9 and TRBJ2-1; TRBD1 might be the D (5 bases). V dropped 3 bases and J dropped 7 bases, with 7 bases sitting between them. Germline CDR1 and CDR2: SEHNR and FQNEAQ (reference sequence). This CDR3 comprises 12 residues. CDR3 loop: CASSFDRNEQFF. CDR3 nucleotide sequence: TGTGCCAGCAGCTTCGACAGAAATGAGCAGTTCTTC. Full variable domain (missing parts from reference TRBV7-9 and TRBJ2-1): DTGVSQNPRHKITKRGQNVTFRCDPISEHNRLYWYRQTLGQGPEFLTYFQNEAQLEKSRLLSDRFSAERPKGSFSTLEIQRTEQGDSAMYLCASSFDRNEQFFGPGTRLTVL.

This clonotype was seen only once. The J gene is TRBJ1-1, the V gene TRBV5-6; D is ambiguous. Trimming shortened V by 0 bases and J by 6 bases, and 9 bases separated the two germline ends. Germline loops: CDR1 SGHDT, CDR2 YYEEEE. CDR3 size: 13 residues. The DNA for the CDR3 is TGTGCCAGCAGCTTGGGAGGGAGCGCTGAAGCTTTCTTT. Translating it yields CASSLGGSAEAFF.

This chain links TRBV9 with TRBJ2-1; D is unclear. CDR1 and CDR2 (germline): SGDLS, YYNGEE. V was shortened by 4 bases and J by 5 bases, with 7 bases between the two germline ends. The CDR3 is 12 residues long. CDR3 amino acids: CASSMGNNEQFF. In nucleotides, the CDR3 is TGTGCCAGCAGCATGGGCAACAATGAGCAGTTCTTC. The full variable domain, its missing parts supplied by reference TRBV9 and TRBJ2-1, is DSGVTQTPKHLITATGQRVTLRCSPRSGDLSVYWYQQSLDQGLQFLIQYYNGEERAKGNILERFSAQQFPDLHSELNLSSLELGDSALYFCASSMGNNEQFFGPGTRLTVL.

The rearrangement uses TRBV20-1 and TRBJ2-7; D might be TRBD1 (6 bases). Trimming stripped 5 bases from V and 1 base from J, with 15 bases between. In germline, CDR1 is DFQATT, CDR2 SNEGSKA (reference sequence). The CDR3 length is 14 residues. The CDR3 nucleotides read TGCAGTGCTCCCAGGACAGTGGAATCCTACGAGCAGTACTTC. This translates into CSAPRTVESYEQYF.

The V call is TRBV29-1, the J call TRBJ1-2; D is possibly TRBD1 (5 bases). Trimming took off 6 bases at V and 4 bases at J, with 15 bases between the two ends. The CDR3 spans 13 residues. Germline V lookup: CDR1 SQVTM, CDR2 ANQGSEA. CDR3 nucleotides: TGCAGCGTCCCCACCCGGGGCCGCTATGGCTACACCTTC. This encodes CSVPTRGRYGYTF. The whole variable domain, remainder taken from reference TRBV29-1 and TRBJ1-2, is SAVISQKPSRDICQRGTSLTIQCQVDSQVTMMFWYRQQPGQSLTLIATANQGSEATYESGFVIDKFPISRPNLTFSTLTVSNMSPEDSSIYLCSVPTRGRYGYTFGSGTRLTVV.

The chain joins TRBV3-1 to TRBJ1-2; 9 nucleotides match TRBD1. Germline CDR1 reads LGHDT; CDR2 reads YNNKEL (reference sequence). V lost 0 bases to trimming and J lost 7 bases; unmatched junction nucleotides: 9. CDR3 length: 16 amino acids. CDR3 amino acids: CASSQDQGQGIGGYTF. CDR3 in DNA: TGTGCCAGCAGCCAAGATCAGGGACAGGGAATCGGTGGCTACACCTTC.

V and J are TRBV30 and TRBJ2-1, with 7 bases lining up with TRBD2. CDR3 length equals 17 residues. J was trimmed by 7 bases and V by 1 base; bases with no gene match: 16. In germline, CDR1 is GTSNPN, CDR2 SVGIG (reference sequence). CDR3 protein: CAWSGYGEGKVGNEQFF. CDR3 DNA sequence: TGTGCCTGGAGTGGCTACGGGGAGGGCAAAGTAGGGAATGAGCAGTTCTTC. Variable domain in full (rest from reference TRBV30 and TRBJ2-1): SQTIHQWPATLVQPVGSPLSLECTVEGTSNPNLYWYRQAAGRGLQLLFYSVGIGQISSEVPQNLSASRPQDRQFILSSKKLLLSDSGFYLCAWSGYGEGKVGNEQFFGPGTRLTVL.

V usage is TRBV30 and J usage is TRBJ1-5; no clear D. The ends were cut back, 6 bases at V and 0 bases at J, with 12 bases in the middle. CDR1 GTSNPN and CDR2 SVGIG come from the germline V gene (reference sequence). The CDR3 spans 14 residues. The CDR3 sequence: CACGEENSNQPQHF. DNA of the CDR3: TGTGCCTGTGGAGAGGAAAATAGCAATCAGCCCCAGCATTTT.

This clonotype was observed a single time. This sequence joins TRBV30 and TRBJ1-2; D is possibly TRBD1 (5 bases). Germline CDR1 reads GTSNPN; CDR2 reads SVGIG (reference sequence). Trimming cost V 4 bases and J 6 bases, with 12 bases left between them. This CDR3 region has 12 residues. The CDR3: CAWTGIGDGYTF. The CDR3 DNA follows: TGTGCCTGGACGGGCATAGGGGATGGCTACACCTTC.

J is TRBJ2-1 and V is TRBV6-2 or TRBV6-3; D is undetermined. The germline V gene encodes CDR1 MNHEY and CDR2 SVGEGT. This CDR3 contains 15 residues. V was clipped by 4 bases and J by 3 bases, with 13 bases between them. This CDR3 is CASSFAERLYNEQFF. CDR3 DNA: TGTGCCAGCAGTTTCGCTGAACGACTCTACAATGAGCAGTTCTTC.

This chain uses TRBV7-2 with TRBJ1-2; a possible D gene is TRBD1 (5 bases). Per germline, CDR1 SGHTA and CDR2 FQGNSA. The CDR3 has 15 residues. V was trimmed by 5 bases and J by 4 bases, leaving 17 bases between them. The CDR3 region is CASSGRRQGRYGYTF. In DNA form, the CDR3 reads TGTGCCAGCAGCGGGCGGAGGCAGGGACGCTATGGCTACACCTTC.

The V and J genes are TRBV12-3 or TRBV12-4 and TRBJ2-7, with D tentatively TRBD1 (6 bases). V lost 3 bases, J lost 6 bases, and 12 bases lay in between. CDR3 length equals 13 residues. CDR3 loop: CASSLGGRGEQYF. CDR3 DNA: TGTGCCAGCAGTTTGGGTGGCAGGGGCGAGCAGTACTTC.

CDR3: CASSLGDAPLLVHTQYF. The CDR3 coding sequence is TGTGCCAGCAGCTTAGGGGACGCCCCCCTGTTGGTCCATACGCAGTATTTT. The rearrangement joins TRBV7-6 to TRBJ2-3; D is possibly TRBD1 or TRBD2 (5 bases each). V was trimmed by 1 base and J by 7 bases, leaving 21 bases between them. The CDR3 sequence is 17 residues long. CDR1 and CDR2 (germline): SGHVS, FNYEAQ. The entire variable domain, with the rest obtained from reference TRBV7-6 and TRBJ2-3, is as follows: GAGVSQSPRYKVTKRGQDVALRCDPISGHVSLYWYRQALGQGPEFLTYFNYEAQQDKSGLPNDRFSAERPEGSISTLTIQRTEQRDSAMYRCASSLGDAPLLVHTQYFGPGTRLTVL.

This chain joins TRBV27 and TRBJ1-1, with D tentatively TRBD1 (6 bases). Germline CDR1 reads MNHEY; CDR2 reads SMNVEV (reference sequence). The ends were cut back, 1 base at V and 1 base at J, with 10 bases in the middle. This CDR3 is built from 15 residues. CDR3 residues: CASSLLGGGNTEAFF. The CDR3 coding sequence is TGTGCCAGCAGTTTATTAGGGGGGGGGAACACTGAAGCTTTCTTT.

The genes are TRBV7-9 and TRBJ1-5; possibly TRBD1 for D (5 bases). Looked up from germline, CDR1 is SEHNR and CDR2 is FQNEAQ (reference sequence). This CDR3 region has 17 residues. Trimming cost V 1 base and J 2 bases, with 15 bases left between them. CDR3 protein: CASSLVGAGRGNQPQHF. DNA for the CDR3: TGTGCCAGCAGCTTAGTGGGAGCAGGGCGAGGCAATCAGCCCCAGCATTTT.

This chain connects TRBV20-1 to TRBJ2-3, with TRBD1 matching over 8 bases. V shed 6 bases and J 0 bases; nucleotides not matched to a gene: 8. Germline loops: CDR1 DFQATT, CDR2 SNEGSKA (reference sequence). The CDR3 has 15 residues. CDR3 loop: CSAPDRGESTDTQYF. CDR3 sequence (DNA): TGCAGTGCGCCCGACAGGGGAGAGAGCACAGATACGCAGTATTTT.

This chain links TRBV4-1 with TRBJ2-1, with 11 bases aligning to TRBD2. Germline CDR1 and CDR2: MGHRA and YSYEKL. V lost 4 bases and J lost 4; bases outside the gene matches: 12. CDR3 size: 18 residues. CDR3: CASSPRGASGGPYNEQFF. The CDR3 region has the DNA TGCGCCAGCAGCCCCCGGGGAGCTAGCGGGGGGCCTTACAATGAGCAGTTCTTC.

The chain carries TRBV12-3 or TRBV12-4 and TRBJ2-1; 8 bases agree with TRBD1. The J segment lost 0 bases and the V segment lost 6 bases, leaving 10 bases of the junction unmatched. The CDR3 is 17 amino acids. The CDR3 region is CASRAQTGVSSYNEQFF. CDR3 DNA: TGTGCCAGCAGGGCACAGACAGGGGTAAGCTCCTACAATGAGCAGTTCTTC.

The chain combines TRBV2 with TRBJ2-1; D perhaps matches TRBD1 (6 bases). The CDR3 length is 17 residues. The germline V gene encodes CDR1 SNHLY and CDR2 FYNNEI. Trimming took off 1 base at V and 2 bases at J, with 15 bases between the two ends. In nucleotides, the CDR3 is TGTGCCAGCAGTGAAGAATTTGCAGGGGTTACCTACAATGAGCAGTTCTTC. The encoded protein is CASSEEFAGVTYNEQFF.

The chain is built from TRBV20-1 and TRBJ1-1; tentative D call: TRBD1 (5 bases). V lost 3 bases, J lost 5 bases, and 13 bases lay in between. From germline, CDR1 is DFQATT and CDR2 SNEGSKA (reference sequence). The CDR3 covers 13 residues. CDR3 residues: CSASEGPGTEAFF. In nucleotides, the CDR3 is TGCAGTGCTAGCGAGGGGCCGGGAACTGAAGCTTTCTTT.

This clonotype appeared a few times. The chain has TRBV30 and TRBJ1-5, with D hard to call. The V gene's germline CDR1 is GTSNPN and CDR2 SVGIG (reference sequence). The CDR3 is 14 residues long. With 2 bases removed from V and 0 bases from J, the gap between germline ends came to 8 bases. The CDR3 sequence: CAWSQENSNQPQHF. The CDR3 nucleotides are TGTGCCTGGAGTCAGGAGAATAGCAATCAGCCCCAGCATTTT. Based on the CDR3 plus reference TRBV30 and TRBJ1-5, the full variable domain is SQTIHQWPATLVQPVGSPLSLECTVEGTSNPNLYWYRQAAGRGLQLLFYSVGIGQISSEVPQNLSASRPQDRQFILSSKKLLLSDSGFYLCAWSQENSNQPQHFGDGTRLSIL.

This clonotype was seen only once. V is TRBV29-1 and J is TRBJ1-2, with 8 bases lining up with TRBD1. The V gene end was trimmed by 3 bases and the J gene end by 5 bases; junction bases not matched to a gene: 11. The CDR3 has 15 residues. Germline CDR1 is SQVTM and CDR2 is ANQGSEA. In DNA, the CDR3 is TGCAGCGTTGATAGCGTCGGACAGGGTTCGTATGGCTACACCTTC. Translated, it gives CSVDSVGQGSYGYTF. Together with reference TRBV29-1 and TRBJ1-2, the CDR3 gives the full variable domain: SAVISQKPSRDICQRGTSLTIQCQVDSQVTMMFWYRQQPGQSLTLIATANQGSEATYESGFVIDKFPISRPNLTFSTLTVSNMSPEDSSIYLCSVDSVGQGSYGYTFGSGTRLTVV.

This clonotype was seen a single time. The chain has TRBV3-1 and TRBJ2-1; D is unclear. This CDR3 spans 13 amino acids. In germline, CDR1 is LGHDT, CDR2 YNNKEL (reference sequence). Trimming cost V 0 bases and J 15 bases, with 15 bases left between them. The CDR3 DNA sequence: TGTGCCAGCAGCCAAGAAAGGGCGGATATACGGTTCTTC. Amino acids: CASSQERADIRFF.

The genes are TRBV15 and TRBJ2-6; either TRBD1 or TRBD2 may fit D (5 bases each). CDR1 is LNHNV, CDR2 YYDKDF, per germline (reference sequence). The ends were cut back, 5 bases at V and 0 bases at J, with 8 bases in the middle. This CDR3 has 15 residues. CDR3 residues: CATSPGRSGANVLTF. The CDR3, as DNA: TGTGCCACCAGCCCGGGACGCTCTGGGGCCAACGTCCTGACTTTC.

This rearrangement joins TRBV28 to TRBJ2-7, with TRBD2 as a possible D gene (5 bases). This CDR3 is built from 14 residues. Deletions cut 5 bases from V and 6 bases from J, with 17 bases between. CDR1 and CDR2 from the germline V gene are MDHEN and SYDVKM. CDR3: CASSPLSDRGEQYF. CDR3 bases: TGTGCCAGCAGTCCCCTCTCGGACCGGGGCGAGCAGTACTTC.

V and J are TRBV10-3 and TRBJ1-3; D possibly corresponds to TRBD1 (6 bases). The CDR3 runs 15 residues. Germline V gene lookup returns CDR1 ENHRY and CDR2 SYGVKD. The germline V and J ends were trimmed by 6 bases and 8 bases, with 20 bases remaining between them. The CDR3 DNA reads as TGTGCCATCAGGATTACAGGGTACCGGATGGACACCATATATTTT. It specifies CAIRITGYRMDTIYF.

This chain joins TRBV6-2 or TRBV6-3 and TRBJ2-7; D gene unclear. Per the germline V gene, CDR1 is MNHEY and CDR2 is SVGEGT. The CDR3 has 13 residues. Trimming stripped 1 base from V and 5 bases from J, with 9 bases between. CDR3 in DNA: TGTGCCAGCAGTTACTACAGCACCAACGAGCAGTACTTC. Translation: CASSYYSTNEQYF.